This T cell receptor beta chain was observed in a study of blood T cells in healthy people across ages. Trimming took off 4 bases at V and 4 bases at J, with 15 bases between the two ends. The CDR3 runs 15 residues. General study points: Because sorting was not performed, PBMCs prevented conclusive naive versus antigen-experienced comparison.

Every donor provided 9.5 to 10 milliliters of peripheral blood. Notes on this clonotype: Its antigen is currently unknown.

Primers used in a second PCR of roughly 6 to 12 cycles were a sample-barcoded 5' primer and a J-beta primer mix. All samples gave at least 2.5 million CDR3-containing paired-end reads. MiXCR, applied by TCRdb to the 5' RACE reads, yields one record per CDR3 protein. The sample has 540,000 or so distinct CDR3 sequences, 24% seen once; the top ten hold under 9%. This same sample was also part of a study on T cells of mothers and their children.

This chain joins TRBV12-3 or TRBV12-4 and TRBJ2-3; TRBD1 or TRBD2 may be the D gene (7 bases each). The sample was blood. The TCR was taken from a boy aged 10-17 years in good health. The DNA for the CDR3 is TGTGCCAGCAGTTCCCAGGGGGGGGTATCAGATACGCAGTATTTT. It specifies CASSSQGGVSDTQYF.